Below are 25 T cell receptor beta chains sequenced from a single sample in a study of Graves' ophthalmopathy and Graves' hyperthyroidism (dated by TCRdb to 2016 to 2019). TCRdb names Illumina HiSeq 2000 as the instrument used. TCR beta CDR3 regions were amplified from RNA transcripts for repertoire sequencing. A first-round RT-PCR used HTBI primers with the Qiagen OneStep RT-PCR kit, followed by a second-round multiplex PCR, size selection and purification. TCRdb trimmed public reads at Q25 via fastp, called clones via MiXCR and kept in-frame beta chains. When rows share a CDR3 protein, they turn into one entry using the most common DNA and genes. The sample contains about 480,000 distinct CDR3 sequences, about 15% of them found a single time. The ten largest make up more than 8.5% of the sample. The source material was blood. The source of these receptors is a woman aged 25 to 39 with Graves' ophthalmopathy. Donor details come from another sample of the same person, matched by shared clones.

The genes are TRBV6-2 or TRBV6-3 and TRBJ1-5; weak D call: TRBD1 (6 bases). Germline V gene data show CDR1 as MNHEY and CDR2 as SVGEGT. CDR3 length equals 15 residues. Trimming cost V 4 bases and J 4 bases, with 14 bases left between them. The CDR3 DNA reads as TGTGCCAGCAGTTGGTCGGACAGTCCTAATCAGCCCCAGCATTTT. It encodes CASSWSDSPNQPQHF.

The chain carries TRBV6-1 and TRBJ1-6; possible D gene TRBD1, 6 bases. This CDR3 has 14 residues. With 6 bases removed from V and 8 bases from J, the gap between germline ends came to 14 bases. Looked up from germline, CDR1 is MNHNS and CDR2 is SASEGT. The CDR3 region is CASSRGRLDSPLHF. CDR3 sequence (DNA): TGTGCCAGCAGCAGGGGTAGATTGGATTCACCCCTCCACTTT.

The chain uses TRBV3-1 and TRBJ1-1; no reliable D call. This CDR3 has 15 residues. The germline CDR1 and CDR2 sequences are LGHDT and YNNKEL (reference sequence). V was clipped by 2 bases and J by 1 base, with 11 bases between them. CDR3 region: CASSQSPTGNTEAFF. CDR3 DNA: TGTGCCAGCAGCCAATCACCTACGGGGAACACTGAAGCTTTCTTT.

This clonotype showed up many times. V usage is TRBV9 and J usage is TRBJ2-7, with 13 bases aligning to TRBD2. This CDR3 has 17 residues. Looked up from germline, CDR1 is SGDLS and CDR2 is YYNGEE. V was pared by 0 bases and J by 0 bases, with 3 bases of the junction left unmatched. The CDR3 sequence is CASSVAGTSGASYEQYF. The DNA of the CDR3 is TGTGCCAGCAGCGTAGCGGGGACTAGCGGGGCCTCCTACGAGCAGTACTTC.

Ten or more counts support this clonotype. This chain joins TRBV2 and TRBJ2-5; D possibly corresponds to TRBD1 (6 bases). Germline V lookup: CDR1 SNHLY, CDR2 FYNNEI. This CDR3 has 13 residues. The ends were cut back, 7 bases at V and 7 bases at J, with 16 bases in the middle. The CDR3 spells CASTTDRSGTQYF. CDR3 bases: TGTGCCAGCACCACGGACAGATCAGGGACCCAGTACTTC.

This clonotype was seen repeatedly, ten times or more. The chain employs TRBV24-1 and TRBJ2-7; 13 bases fit TRBD2. Trimming removed 5 bases from V and 5 bases from J; junction bases left unmatched: 8. CDR3 size: 16 residues. Germline lookup yields CDR1 KGHDR and CDR2 SFDVKD. The CDR3 spells CATSGGSGLAGDEQYF. CDR3 in DNA: TGTGCCACCAGTGGAGGCAGCGGACTAGCGGGGGACGAGCAGTACTTC.

This clonotype has a count of ten or more. The V call is TRBV28, the J call TRBJ2-5, with D perhaps TRBD1 (6 bases). V lost 2 bases, J lost 1 base, and 8 bases lay in between. CDR1 MDHEN and CDR2 SYDVKM come from the germline V gene. This CDR3 spans 14 amino acids. The CDR3: CASSLRQAQETQYF. DNA for the CDR3: TGTGCCAGCAGTTTAAGACAGGCCCAAGAGACCCAGTACTTC.

This clonotype appeared many times. CDR3 DNA sequence: TGTGCCAGTAGTATGGGCGGGGGGAACACCGGGGAGCTGTTTTTT. This codes for CASSMGGGNTGELFF. V gene TRBV19 combines with J gene TRBJ2-2; TRBD2 aligns across 7 bases. Trimming cost V 3 bases and J 1 base; bases outside gene matches: 2. This CDR3 is 15 amino acids long. Looked up from germline, CDR1 is LNHDA and CDR2 is SQIVND (reference sequence).

In this sample, this clonotype turned up many times. The rearrangement joins TRBV12-3 or TRBV12-4 to TRBJ1-2, with D maybe TRBD1 (6 bases). The CDR3 contains 14 residues. V lost 9 bases to trimming and J lost 3 bases, with 17 bases between them. CDR3 bases: TGTGCCAGTTGTAGAGACAGGATTTACTATGGCTACACCTTC. It specifies CASCRDRIYYGYTF.

The chain combines TRBV12-3 or TRBV12-4 with TRBJ2-7, with TRBD1 matching 7 bases. The CDR3 totals 14 residues. The J segment lost 3 bases and the V segment lost 4 bases, leaving 6 bases of the junction unmatched. CDR3 nucleotide sequence: TGTGCCAGCAGTTCCGACAGGGCCTACTACGAGCAGTACTTC. It is translated as CASSSDRAYYEQYF.

This clonotype was seen many times. This sequence joins TRBV19 and TRBJ1-5; 11 nucleotides match TRBD1. CDR1 and CDR2 (germline): LNHDA, SQIVND (reference sequence). The CDR3 loop spans 16 amino acids. The trim removed 4 bases at V and 7 bases at J, leaving 9 bases unmatched. The DNA of the CDR3 is TGTGCCAGTAGTAAAGGACAGGGGGCATTTTCCCAGCCCCAGCATTTT. This encodes CASSKGQGAFSQPQHF.

This clonotype was seen at least ten times. CDR3 DNA: TGTGCCAGCAGCCAGACGTCACAGCCCTACACCTTC. This codes for CASSQTSQPYTF. V usage is TRBV7-9 and J usage is TRBJ1-2; the D is unclear. Between the trimmed V and J ends, which lost 5 bases and 10 bases, there was a span of 14 bases. This CDR3 has 12 residues. Per the germline V gene, CDR1 is SEHNR and CDR2 is FQNEAQ (reference sequence).

This clonotype was counted a few times. With a much larger clone just one base away, this may be a read error. The chain employs TRBV6-5 and TRBJ2-2, with 11 bases aligning to TRBD1. Germline V CDR1 and CDR2: MNHEY, SVGAGI. The V and J ends lost 3 bases and 5 bases, in that order; junction bases with no gene match: 2. The CDR3 sequence is 15 residues long. CDR3 nucleotide sequence: TGTGCCAGCAGTTATGGGACAGGGGGGACCGGGGAGCTGTTTTTT. It encodes CASSYGTGGTGELFF.

In the case of this clonotype: One end of the junction fails to match germline, which may point to a read error. The rearrangement uses TRBV11-2 and TRBJ2-4; possible D gene TRBD1, 5 bases. The CDR3 runs to 17 residues. The V gene's germline CDR1 is SGHAT and CDR2 FQNNGV. This CDR3 is CASSLGIAGSVGNIKYF. CDR3 coding DNA: TGTGCCAGTAGCTTAGGGATCGCAGGGTCGGTTGGAAACATTAAGTACTTC.

J is TRBJ2-7 and V is TRBV6-1; possible D gene TRBD1, 5 bases. Trimming stripped 3 bases from V and 6 bases from J, with 12 bases between. The germline gives CDR1 MNHNS, CDR2 SASEGT. CDR3 length: 13 residues. The CDR3 DNA reads as TGTGCCAGCAGTGATCAGGGTACGGGCGAGCAGTACTTC. The encoded protein is CASSDQGTGEQYF.

This clonotype was detected only once. V and J are TRBV27 and TRBJ2-5; no reliable D call. CDR1 and CDR2 from the germline V gene are MNHEY and SMNVEV (reference sequence). Trimming removed 6 bases from V and 3 bases from J, with 17 bases in between. The CDR3 spans 15 residues. CDR3 in amino acids: CASRGWGGVEETQYF. CDR3 coding DNA: TGTGCCAGCAGAGGTTGGGGTGGGGTCGAAGAGACCCAGTACTTC.

The chain has TRBV28 and TRBJ1-2; TRBD1 might be the D (6 bases). This CDR3 region has 14 residues. Germline V gives CDR1 MDHEN, CDR2 SYDVKM. V dropped 2 bases and J dropped 8 bases, with 15 bases sitting between them. CDR3 sequence (DNA): TGTGCCAGCAGTTTAGCCTCAGGGGCGAGAGGCTACACCTTC. Protein sequence: CASSLASGARGYTF.

This clonotype was found many times. This chain connects TRBV28 to TRBJ2-7; the D is unclear. This CDR3 is built from 15 residues. Germline V CDR1 and CDR2: MDHEN, SYDVKM. Trimming cost V 4 bases and J 4 bases, with 17 bases left between them. In DNA form, the CDR3 reads TGTGCCAGCAGTTATTCATCCTCTATAGTATACGAGCAGTACTTC. Residues: CASSYSSSIVYEQYF.

This clonotype has a count of ten or more. The chain is built from TRBV7-3 and TRBJ1-1, with no clear D. The germline V gene has CDR1 SGHTA and CDR2 FQGTGA. With 10 bases removed from V and 0 bases from J, the gap between germline ends came to 21 bases. The CDR3 runs 16 residues. This chain's CDR3 is CAIPRPSQFMNTEAFF. CDR3 bases: TGTGCCATTCCCCGCCCCTCACAGTTCATGAACACTGAAGCTTTCTTT. Together with reference TRBV7-3 and TRBJ1-1, the CDR3 gives the full variable domain: GAGVSQTPSNKVTEKGKYVELRCDPISGHTALYWYRQSLGQGPEFLIYFQGTGAADDSGLPNDRFFAVRPEGSVSTLKIQRTERGDSAVYLCAIPRPSQFMNTEAFFGQGTRLTVV.

This clonotype was counted at least ten times. The chain links TRBV6-1 to TRBJ1-5; possible D gene TRBD1, 5 bases. The CDR3 is 15 amino acids. V lost 4 bases, J lost 0 bases, and 10 bases lay in between. CDR1 and CDR2 (germline): MNHNS, SASEGT. CDR3 sequence (DNA): TGTGCCAGCAGTGGGGGGGGGTATAGCAATCAGCCCCAGCATTTT. It encodes CASSGGGYSNQPQHF.

This clonotype occurred a few times. V gene TRBV19 combines with J gene TRBJ2-2; 8 nucleotides agree with TRBD2. The CDR3 contains 17 residues. Germline V CDR1 and CDR2: LNHDA, SQIVND (reference sequence). The V gene end was trimmed by 3 bases and the J gene end by 1 base; junction bases not matched to a gene: 7. The CDR3: CASSISSGGLNTGELFF. Here the CDR3 DNA reads TGTGCCAGTAGTATTTCCAGCGGGGGCCTGAACACCGGGGAGCTGTTTTTT.

The table lists this clonotype with many counts. The rearrangement joins TRBV10-3 to TRBJ1-2; D may be TRBD1 (5 bases). V dropped 5 bases and J dropped 3 bases, with 13 bases sitting between them. CDR3 length equals 14 residues. Germline-derived CDR1 and CDR2 are ENHRY and SYGVKD. CDR3 protein: CAISPGGSHYGYTF. DNA for the CDR3: TGTGCCATCAGTCCCGGGGGGTCGCACTATGGCTACACCTTC.

This clonotype was observed at least ten times. The chain recombines TRBV5-1 with TRBJ1-2; 12 nucleotides line up with TRBD1. Germline CDR1 SGHRS, CDR2 YFSETQ. CDR3 size: 15 residues. V shed 4 bases and J 7 bases; nucleotides not matched to a gene: 8. The CDR3 loop is CASSARGQGARGYTF. The CDR3 DNA sequence: TGCGCCAGCAGCGCTAGGGGACAGGGGGCGCGTGGCTACACCTTC.

This clonotype was seen repeatedly, ten times or more. This chain joins TRBV6-5 and TRBJ2-7; D tentatively reads TRBD1 or TRBD2 (5 bases each). V was shortened by 3 bases and J by 1 base, with 10 bases between the two germline ends. Germline CDR1 MNHEY, CDR2 SVGAGI. The CDR3 loop spans 14 amino acids. CDR3 in DNA: TGTGCCAGCAGTTATAGCTGGGGGTCCTACGAGCAGTACTTC. Its translation: CASSYSWGSYEQYF.

This clonotype was counted at least ten times. The chain is built from TRBV11-2 and TRBJ2-7, with 8 bases identical to TRBD2. The V and J ends lost 0 bases and 0 bases, in that order; junction bases with no gene match: 7. Germline values: CDR1 SGHAT, CDR2 FQNNGV. This CDR3 has 17 amino acids. The CDR3 protein is CASSLDGPLADSYEQYF. The CDR3 DNA follows: TGTGCCAGCAGCTTAGATGGTCCACTAGCGGACTCCTACGAGCAGTACTTC. The full variable domain, in which reference TRBV11-2 and TRBJ2-7 provide the parts outside the CDR3, is EAGVAQSPRYKIIEKRQSVAFWCNPISGHATLYWYQQILGQGPKLLIQFQNNGVVDDSQLPKDRFSAERLKGVDSTLKIQPAKLEDSAVYLCASSLDGPLADSYEQYFGPGTRLTVT.